The clone carrying this T cell receptor (beta chain) was observed once. This CDR3 spans 15 amino acids. From germline, CDR1 is SGHTA and CDR2 FQGTGA. J was trimmed by 10 bases and V by 5 bases; bases with no gene match: 6. The data derive from a study of technical replicates of blood from several donors. TCRdb's copy holds only in-frame clones and misses some; the assay was immunoSEQ multiplex PCR. The profile shows about 80,000 clones, 93% of them singletons. The rearrangement uses TRBV7-3 and TRBJ2-1, with TRBD2 matching 15 bases. Sequenced: T cells isolated from PBMCs. The source of this sequence is a human donor in good health. In DNA, the CDR3 is TGTGCCAGCAGCCTGGGACTAGCGGGAGGACGAGAGCAGTTCTTC. The encoded protein is CASSLGLAGGREQFF.